This TCR beta chain comes out of a study of T cell repertoires in cytomegalovirus infection. This clonotype was found many times. TCRdb re-analysed the reads in MiXCR, keeping a single row per CDR3 protein. This table has around 450,000 distinct CDR3 sequences, 11% appearing once. This CDR3 contains 14 residues. Looked up from germline, CDR1 is MNHEY and CDR2 is SMNVEV (reference sequence). V was clipped by 6 bases and J by 7 bases, with 16 bases between them. The V gene is TRBV27, the J gene TRBJ1-5; a weak D match, TRBD1 (6 bases). This clonotype was sampled from a human donor in good health (CMV status not recorded). Some clones in this sample may be carry-over from other donors' samples. The sequenced material came from PBMCs. DNA for the CDR3: TGTGCCAGCAGCGACACAGGGCCGGGGCAGCCCCAGCATTTT. Its translation is CASSDTGPGQPQHF.